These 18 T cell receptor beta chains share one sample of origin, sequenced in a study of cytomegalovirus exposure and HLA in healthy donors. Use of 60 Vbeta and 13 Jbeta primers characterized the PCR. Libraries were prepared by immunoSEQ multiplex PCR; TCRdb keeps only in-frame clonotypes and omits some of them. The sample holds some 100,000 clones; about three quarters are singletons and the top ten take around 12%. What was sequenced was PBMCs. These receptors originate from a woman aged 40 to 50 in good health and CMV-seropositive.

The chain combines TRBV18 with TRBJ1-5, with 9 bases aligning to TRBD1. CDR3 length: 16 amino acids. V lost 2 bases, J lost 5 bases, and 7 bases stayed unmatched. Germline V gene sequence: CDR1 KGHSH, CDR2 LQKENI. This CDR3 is CASSPMGTGTYQPQHF. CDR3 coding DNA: TGTGCCAGCTCACCAATGGGGACAGGGACTTATCAGCCCCAGCATTTT.

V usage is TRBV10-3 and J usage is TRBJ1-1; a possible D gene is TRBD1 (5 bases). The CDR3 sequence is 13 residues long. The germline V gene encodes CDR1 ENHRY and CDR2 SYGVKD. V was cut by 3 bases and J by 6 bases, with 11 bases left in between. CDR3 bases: TGTGCCATCAGTGATACGGTACAGGCTGAAGCTTTCTTT. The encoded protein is CAISDTVQAEAFF.

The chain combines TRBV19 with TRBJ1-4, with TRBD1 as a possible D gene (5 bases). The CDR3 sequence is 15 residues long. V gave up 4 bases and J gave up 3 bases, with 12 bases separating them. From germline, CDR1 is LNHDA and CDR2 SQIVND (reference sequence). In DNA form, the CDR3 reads TGTGCCAGTAGTAAAGGGGCAGGGCCTAATGAAAAACTGTTTTTT. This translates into CASSKGAGPNEKLFF.

The CDR3 loop is CASGLEALEQYF. CDR3 sequence (DNA): TGTGCTAGTGGTTTAGAAGCCCTCGAGCAGTACTTC. The chain employs TRBV12-5 and TRBJ2-7, with no clear D. With 3 bases removed from V and 6 bases from J, the gap between germline ends came to 9 bases. The CDR3 loop spans 12 amino acids. From germline, CDR1 is LGHNT and CDR2 FRNRAP.

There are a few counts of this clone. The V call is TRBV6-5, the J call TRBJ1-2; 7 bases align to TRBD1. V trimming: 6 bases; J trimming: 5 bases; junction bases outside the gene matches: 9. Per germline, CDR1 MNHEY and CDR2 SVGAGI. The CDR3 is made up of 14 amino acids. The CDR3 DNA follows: TGTGCCAGCAGGCCTCCGGGACAGCGTTATGGCTACACCTTC. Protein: CASRPPGQRYGYTF.

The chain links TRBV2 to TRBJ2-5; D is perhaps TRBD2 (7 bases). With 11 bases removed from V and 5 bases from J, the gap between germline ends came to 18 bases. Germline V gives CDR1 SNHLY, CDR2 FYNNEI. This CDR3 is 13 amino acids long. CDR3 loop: CACGGGVRETQYF. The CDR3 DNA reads TGTGCCTGCGGAGGGGGGGTCCGGGAGACCCAGTACTTC. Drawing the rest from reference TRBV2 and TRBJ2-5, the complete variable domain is EPEVTQTPSHQVTQMGQEVILRCVPISNHLYFYWYRQILGQKVEFLVSFYNNEISEKSEIFDDQFSVERPDGSNFTLKIRSTKLEDSAMYFCACGGGVRETQYFGPGTRLLVL.

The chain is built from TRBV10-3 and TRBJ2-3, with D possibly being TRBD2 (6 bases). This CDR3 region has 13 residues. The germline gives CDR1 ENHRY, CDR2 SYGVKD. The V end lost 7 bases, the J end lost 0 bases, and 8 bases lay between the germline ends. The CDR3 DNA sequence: TGTGCCATCAAAGGGACTAGCACAGATACGCAGTATTTT. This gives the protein CAIKGTSTDTQYF.

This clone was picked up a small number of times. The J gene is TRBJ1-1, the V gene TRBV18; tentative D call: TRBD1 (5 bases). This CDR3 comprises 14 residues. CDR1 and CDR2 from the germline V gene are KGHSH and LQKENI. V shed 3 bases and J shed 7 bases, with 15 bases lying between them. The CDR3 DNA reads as TGTGCCAGCTCACCCTTGGGGGGTGGTGATGAAGCTTTCTTT. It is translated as CASSPLGGGDEAFF.

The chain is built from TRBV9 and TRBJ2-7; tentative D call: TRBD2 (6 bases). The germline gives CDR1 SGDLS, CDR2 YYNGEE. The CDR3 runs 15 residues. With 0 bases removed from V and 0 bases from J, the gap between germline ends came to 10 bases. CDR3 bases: TGTGCCAGCAGCGTAGTGGAGGGCCCCTCCTACGAGCAGTACTTC. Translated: CASSVVEGPSYEQYF.

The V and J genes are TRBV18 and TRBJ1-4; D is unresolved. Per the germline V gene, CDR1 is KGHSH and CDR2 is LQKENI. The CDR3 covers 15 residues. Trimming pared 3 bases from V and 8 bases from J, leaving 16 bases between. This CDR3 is CASSPSAGMGEKLFF. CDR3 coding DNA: TGTGCCAGCTCACCTTCAGCGGGGATGGGGGAAAAACTGTTTTTT.

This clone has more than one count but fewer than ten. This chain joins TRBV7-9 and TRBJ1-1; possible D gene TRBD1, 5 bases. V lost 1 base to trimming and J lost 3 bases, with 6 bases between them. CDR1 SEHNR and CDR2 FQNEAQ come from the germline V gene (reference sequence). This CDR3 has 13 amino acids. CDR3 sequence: CASSLEQDTEAFF. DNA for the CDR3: TGTGCCAGCAGCTTAGAACAGGACACTGAAGCTTTCTTT.

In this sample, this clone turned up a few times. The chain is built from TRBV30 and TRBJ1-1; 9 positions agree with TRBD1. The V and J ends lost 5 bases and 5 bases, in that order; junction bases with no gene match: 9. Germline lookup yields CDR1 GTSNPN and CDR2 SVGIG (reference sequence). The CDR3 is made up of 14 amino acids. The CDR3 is CAWDDRGTGTEAFF. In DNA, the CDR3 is TGTGCCTGGGATGACAGGGGGACGGGGACTGAAGCTTTCTTT.

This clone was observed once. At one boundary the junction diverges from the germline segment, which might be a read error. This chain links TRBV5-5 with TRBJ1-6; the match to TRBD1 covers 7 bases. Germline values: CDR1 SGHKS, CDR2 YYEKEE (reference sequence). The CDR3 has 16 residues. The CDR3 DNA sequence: TGTGCCAGCACCTTGGCCGGGACAGCCAATAATTCACCCCTCCACTTT. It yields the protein CASTLAGTANNSPLHF.

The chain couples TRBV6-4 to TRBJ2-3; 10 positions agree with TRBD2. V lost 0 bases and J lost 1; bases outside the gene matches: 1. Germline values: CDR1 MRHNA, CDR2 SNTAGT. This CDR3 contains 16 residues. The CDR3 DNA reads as TGTGCCAGCAGTGACTCTCTAGCGGGGGGCACAGATACGCAGTATTTT. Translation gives CASSDSLAGGTDTQYF.

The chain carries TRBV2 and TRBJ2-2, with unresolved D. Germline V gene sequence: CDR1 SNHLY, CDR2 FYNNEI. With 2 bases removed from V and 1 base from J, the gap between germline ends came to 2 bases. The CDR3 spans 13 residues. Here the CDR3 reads CASSEQNTGELFF. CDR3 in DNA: TGTGCCAGCAGTGAACAGAACACCGGGGAGCTGTTTTTT.

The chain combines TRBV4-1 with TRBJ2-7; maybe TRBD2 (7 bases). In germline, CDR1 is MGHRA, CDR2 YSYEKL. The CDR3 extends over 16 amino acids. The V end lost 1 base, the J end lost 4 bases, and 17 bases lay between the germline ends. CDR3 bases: TGCGCCAGCAGCCAAGGGGCGGGGGCGGGCTTTTACGAGCAGTACTTC. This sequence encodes CASSQGAGAGFYEQYF.

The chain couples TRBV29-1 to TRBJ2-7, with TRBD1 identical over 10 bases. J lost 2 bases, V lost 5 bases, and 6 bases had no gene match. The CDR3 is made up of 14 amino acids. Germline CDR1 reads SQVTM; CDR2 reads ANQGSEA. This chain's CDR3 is CSVLPGQGTYEQYF. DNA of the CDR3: TGCAGCGTTCTGCCGGGACAGGGGACCTACGAGCAGTACTTC.

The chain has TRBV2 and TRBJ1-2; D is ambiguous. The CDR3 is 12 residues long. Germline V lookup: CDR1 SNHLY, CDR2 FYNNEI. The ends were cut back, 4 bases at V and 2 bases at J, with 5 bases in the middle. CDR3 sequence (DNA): TGTGCCAGCAGTGGCGGAAACTATGGCTACACCTTC. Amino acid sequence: CASSGGNYGYTF.